The rows below give T cell receptor beta chains drawn from one sample of a study of response to subunit inactivated influenza vaccine. TCRdb re-derived calls from the RT-PCR reads in MiXCR, one entry per CDR3 protein. The sample gives about 570,000 distinct CDR3 sequences, approximately 11% of which show up once; 8% to 13% is in the top ten. The sample was also reused in another study, on T cells expressing NK-cell markers.

Source: PBMCs from blood, taken on the day of vaccination. All receptors derive from a middle-aged man who received an inactivated influenza vaccine. CDR3s include the opening cysteine and the closing phenylalanine or tryptophan. The order of the fields is J gene, clone size, CDR3 length, D gene, V gene, CDR3 protein, CDR3 DNA. The D gene is left open where the match is weak. Expanded clones get a size class; other rows say once, few or many, or leave the size out.

>TRBJ2-2|.|16|TRBD2|TRBV7-6
CASSLRTSGNTGELFF
TGTGCCAGCAGCTTAAGGACTAGCGGGAACACCGGGGAGCTGTTTTTT
>TRBJ1-1|many|15|.|TRBV29-1
CSVAIQEARNTEAFF
TGCAGCGTTGCGATTCAAGAGGCGAGGAACACTGAAGCTTTCTTT
>TRBJ2-2|many|16|TRBD1|TRBV5-1
CASSFGTGGGTGELFF
TGCGCCAGCAGCTTTGGGACAGGGGGAGGCACCGGGGAGCTGTTTTTT
>TRBJ1-2|.|12|.|TRBV20-1
CSARVGGCGYTF
TGCAGTGCTAGAGTGGGGGGCTGTGGCTACACCTTC
>TRBJ2-2|few|16|.|TRBV20-1
CRGLKTGRANTGELFF
TGCAGGGGACTGAAGACAGGGAGGGCGAACACCGGGGAGCTGTTTTTT
>TRBJ1-1|few|13|.|TRBV12-3/TRBV12-4
CASSFSASTEAFF
TGTGCCAGCAGTTTCTCTGCGAGCACTGAAGCTTTCTTT
>TRBJ2-7|few|14|.|TRBV28
CASSAPRVSYEQYF
TGTGCCAGCAGCGCTCCCCGGGTATCCTACGAGCAGTACTTC
>TRBJ2-1|few|15|TRBD1|TRBV4-3
CASSVRTGFNNEQFF
TGCGCCAGCAGCGTACGGACAGGGTTTAACAATGAGCAGTTCTTC
>TRBJ2-7|.|14|TRBD1|TRBV5-1
CASRTTGGSYEQYF
TGCGCCAGCAGAACGACAGGGGGCTCCTACGAGCAGTACTTC
>TRBJ1-1|few|19|TRBD1|TRBV6-5
CASSYSRPGTVPLNTEAFF
TGTGCCAGCAGTTACTCTAGGCCGGGGACAGTACCATTGAACACTGAAGCTTTCTTT
>TRBJ1-1|.|13|TRBD1|TRBV11-2
CASSPDRGTEAFF
TGTGCCAGCAGCCCTGACAGGGGCACTGAAGCTTTCTTT
>TRBJ2-7|few|14|.|TRBV29-1
CSAQRDGSSYEQYF
TGCAGCGCACAAAGGGACGGTAGCTCCTACGAGCAGTACTTC
>TRBJ2-1|.|17|.|TRBV7-2
CASSREVRRDFLNEQFF
TGTGCCAGCAGCAGAGAAGTACGGCGGGATTTCCTCAATGAGCAGTTCTTC
>TRBJ1-4|.|16|.|TRBV4-2
CASSQDLGETNEKLFF
TGTGCCAGCAGCCAAGATTTGGGGGAAACTAATGAAAAACTGTTTTTT
>TRBJ2-1|.|13|.|TRBV20-1
CSAHTRSYNEQFF
TGCAGTGCTCACACGCGGTCCTACAATGAGCAGTTCTTC
>TRBJ1-4|few|15|.|TRBV27
CASRPQQGFGEKLFF
TGTGCCAGCAGACCTCAGCAGGGGTTCGGAGAAAAACTGTTTTTT
>TRBJ2-1|few|14|TRBD2|TRBV29-1
CSVGPSGRGNEQFF
TGCAGCGTAGGCCCCAGCGGGAGGGGAAATGAGCAGTTCTTC
>TRBJ2-5|few|15|.|TRBV6-2/TRBV6-3
CASSSHDSVGETQYF
TGTGCCAGCAGTTCCCATGACTCGGTCGGAGAGACCCAGTACTTC
>TRBJ2-3|few|15|.|TRBV20-1
CSARDLASSTDTQYF
TGCAGTGCTAGAGACTTGGCTAGCAGCACAGATACGCAGTATTTT
>TRBJ2-3|.|17|TRBD2|TRBV7-8
CASSPPRSGRFTDTQYF
TGTGCCAGCAGCCCCCCCCGCAGCGGGAGGTTCACAGATACGCAGTATTTT
>TRBJ2-5|.|15|TRBD1|TRBV11-1
CASSLGRGNGETQYF
TGTGCCAGCAGCTTAGGCAGGGGGAACGGGGAGACCCAGTACTTC
>TRBJ2-3|.|16|.|TRBV14
CASSQDIREITDTQYF
TGTGCCAGCAGCCAAGATATCCGGGAGATCACAGATACGCAGTATTTT
>TRBJ2-7|.|13|TRBD2|TRBV4-3
CASSREGGLEQYF
TGCGCCAGCAGCCGGGAGGGAGGGCTCGAGCAGTACTTC
>TRBJ2-1|.|14|.|TRBV15
CATSHRGSYNEQFF
TGTGCCACCAGCCATCGGGGGTCGTACAATGAGCAGTTCTTC
>TRBJ2-1|many|14|.|TRBV7-9
CASSVGTFYNEQFF
TGTGCCAGCAGCGTAGGAACTTTTTACAATGAGCAGTTCTTC
>TRBJ1-1|.|13|.|TRBV19
CASSVQLNTEAFF
TGTGCCAGTAGTGTCCAGTTGAACACTGAAGCTTTCTTT
>TRBJ2-7|few|14|.|TRBV6-1
CASSEAHHNYEQYF
TGTGCCAGCAGTGAAGCGCACCATAACTACGAGCAGTACTTC
>TRBJ1-1|.|13|.|TRBV10-3
CAITKTGNTEAFF
TGTGCCATCACCAAAACAGGGAACACTGAAGCTTTCTTT
>TRBJ2-1|few|13|.|TRBV20-1
CSAGHDSGNEQFF
TGCAGTGCCGGTCACGACTCCGGGAATGAGCAGTTCTTC
>TRBJ1-6|.|13|.|TRBV10-2
CASSEGGNSPLHF
TGCGCCAGCAGTGAGGGGGGTAATTCACCCCTCCACTTT
>TRBJ2-3|many|19|TRBD1|TRBV15
CATSRDTLDRESSADTQYF
TGTGCCACCAGCAGAGATACATTAGACAGGGAATCCAGCGCAGATACGCAGTATTTT
>TRBJ2-1|.|13|TRBD2|TRBV27
CASRTGGPYEQFF
TGTGCCAGCAGGACGGGAGGGCCCTATGAGCAGTTCTTC
>TRBJ2-5|few|16|TRBD2|TRBV20-1
CSASGTSGGPEETQYF
TGCAGTGCTAGTGGGACTAGCGGGGGGCCGGAAGAGACCCAGTACTTC
>TRBJ1-2|.|18|.|TRBV3-1
CASSQDLGGGWSGYGYTF
TGTGCCAGCAGCCAAGATCTGGGGGGCGGGTGGAGTGGCTATGGCTACACCTTC